The 15 T cell receptor beta chains in this list originate from one sample, sequenced in a study of blood T cells in healthy people across ages. A sample-barcoded 5' primer and a J-beta primer mix were used in a second PCR of roughly 6 to 11 cycles. From the 5' RACE reads, TCRdb called clonotypes with MiXCR, one entry per CDR3 protein. The sample shows about 1.5 million distinct CDR3 sequences, about 45% of them seen only once. Sequencing was carried out using blood. The receptor source for this set is a woman between 18 and 29 years old in good health.

The chain employs TRBV6-5 and TRBJ2-3, with no clear D. Per the germline V gene, CDR1 is MNHEY and CDR2 is SVGAGI. The ends were cut back, 4 bases at V and 0 bases at J, with 8 bases in the middle. This CDR3 spans 14 amino acids. The CDR3 coding sequence is TGTGCCAGCAGTTTTATGGACAGCACAGATACGCAGTATTTT. Amino acids: CASSFMDSTDTQYF.

This clonotype was counted a few times. The chain recombines TRBV6-6 with TRBJ2-5, with D uncertain. Germline-derived CDR1 and CDR2 are MNHNY and SVGAGI (reference sequence). CDR3 length: 15 residues. V was trimmed by 6 bases and J by 4 bases, leaving 18 bases between them. As DNA, the CDR3 is TGTGCCAGCAGGACACCCGGGCCAAGAAGAGAGACCCAGTACTTC. This encodes CASRTPGPRRETQYF.

The V gene is TRBV20-1, the J gene TRBJ2-7; D may match TRBD1 or TRBD2 (9 bases each). V was pared by 5 bases and J by 3 bases, with 17 bases between. Per the germline V gene, CDR1 is DFQATT and CDR2 is SNEGSKA (reference sequence). This CDR3 region has 14 residues. The CDR3 nucleotides are TGCAGTGCTCTAGCGGGACAGGGAGGCTACGAGCAGTACTTC. This translates into CSALAGQGGYEQYF.

This clonotype was found once. Sequence at one end of the junction differs from germline and may be a read error. This chain connects TRBV28 to TRBJ2-5, with D hard to call. Germline-derived CDR1 and CDR2 are MDHEN and SYDVKM. This CDR3 has 13 amino acids. The CDR3: CTSSPYPLNEQYF. CDR3 DNA: TGTACCAGCAGTCCCTACCCACTCAATGAGCAGTACTTC.

This clonotype was counted only a few times. The chain uses TRBV6-2 or TRBV6-3 and TRBJ2-7; 7 bases fit TRBD2. CDR3 size: 14 residues. The J segment lost 0 bases and the V segment lost 8 bases, leaving 7 bases of the junction unmatched. Looked up from germline, CDR1 is MNHEY and CDR2 is SVGEGT. The CDR3 DNA follows: TGTGCCAGCTGGACTAGGGATAGCTCCTACGAGCAGTACTTC. Translation: CASWTRDSSYEQYF.

V usage is TRBV5-1 and J usage is TRBJ2-4, with D possibly TRBD1 on 5 matching bases. The J call may be in error: the DNA end matches TRBJ2-7 better. Germline CDR1 reads SGHRS; CDR2 reads YFSETQ. The CDR3 is made up of 15 amino acids. The CDR3 reads CASSLVGSGPNEQYF. For the CDR3, the DNA is TGCGCCAGCAGCTTGGTTGGGTCAGGGCCCAACGAGCAGTACTTC.

The rearrangement joins TRBV9 to TRBJ2-2, with 15 bases lining up with TRBD2. V was pared by 3 bases and J by 0 bases, with 6 bases of the junction left unmatched. Germline values: CDR1 SGDLS, CDR2 YYNGEE. The CDR3 spans 19 residues. CDR3 sequence reads: CASSAGTSGGTANTGELFF. Written as DNA, the CDR3 is TGTGCCAGCAGCGCCGGGACTAGCGGGGGGACCGCGAACACCGGGGAGCTGTTTTTT.

V usage is TRBV12-3 or TRBV12-4 and J usage is TRBJ2-7; perhaps TRBD1 as D (5 bases). The ends were cut back, 6 bases at V and 2 bases at J, with 11 bases in the middle. The CDR3 has 13 residues. CDR3 DNA: TGTGCCAGCAGCCACCAGGGTACCTACGAGCAGTACTTC. This translates into CASSHQGTYEQYF.

The chain recombines TRBV15 with TRBJ1-4; D is perhaps TRBD1 (5 bases). The length of the CDR3 is 15 residues. The germline V and J ends were trimmed by 3 bases and 7 bases, with 15 bases remaining between them. Looked up from germline, CDR1 is LNHNV and CDR2 is YYDKDF (reference sequence). CDR3 sequence reads: CATSSRDGLGEKLFF. The CDR3 region has the DNA TGTGCCACCAGCAGCCGGGACGGTTTGGGTGAAAAACTGTTTTTT.

This clonotype has just a few counts. This rearrangement joins TRBV7-9 to TRBJ2-1, with 11 bases fitting TRBD2. V was pared by 6 bases and J by 0 bases, with 7 bases of the junction left unmatched. From germline, CDR1 is SEHNR and CDR2 FQNEAQ (reference sequence). The CDR3 totals 17 residues. CDR3 protein: CASRDRLAGSSYNEQFF. The CDR3 region has the DNA TGTGCCAGCAGGGACCGACTAGCGGGGAGCTCCTACAATGAGCAGTTCTTC.

This clonotype has just a few counts. J is TRBJ1-1 and V is TRBV7-9; D is unclear. V lost 0 bases, J lost 6 bases, and 8 bases lay in between. Germline CDR1 is SEHNR and CDR2 is FQNEAQ (reference sequence). This CDR3 contains 13 residues. CDR3 sequence reads: CASSLALEPEAFF. The CDR3 DNA sequence: TGTGCCAGCAGCTTAGCGCTTGAGCCTGAAGCTTTCTTT.

The V gene is TRBV21-1, the J gene TRBJ2-1. TRBV21-1 is a listed pseudogene. The CDR3 sequence is 15 residues long. The CDR3 loop is CASSNTGRPYNEQFF. In DNA, the CDR3 is TGTGCCAGCAGCAATACAGGGAGACCCTACAATGAGCAGTTCTTC.

This clonotype was observed a few times. The genes are TRBV2 and TRBJ2-3, with TRBD2 matching 11 bases. Trimming removed 4 bases from V and 2 bases from J; junction bases left unmatched: 2. The CDR3 is 15 amino acids. Germline CDR1 SNHLY, CDR2 FYNNEI. The CDR3 DNA sequence: TGTGCCAGCAGTGCGACTAGCGGGGACACAGATACGCAGTATTTT. It is translated as CASSATSGDTDTQYF.

This clonotype was counted ten times or more. The chain couples TRBV20-1 to TRBJ1-2; D gene uncertain. The CDR3 is 12 amino acids. V gave up 0 bases and J gave up 4 bases, with 6 bases separating them. Germline V gives CDR1 DFQATT, CDR2 SNEGSKA (reference sequence). The CDR3 DNA sequence: TGCAGTGCTAGAGATACGAGCTATGGCTACACCTTC. Translation gives CSARDTSYGYTF.

The chain's CDR3 is CASSPGDRVSYNEQFF. For the CDR3, the DNA is TGTGCCAGCAGCCCTGGCGACAGGGTGTCCTACAATGAGCAGTTCTTC. The chain combines TRBV7-9 with TRBJ2-1, with 7 bases identical to TRBD1. Trimming cost V 5 bases and J 1 base; bases outside gene matches: 8. Germline assignment: CDR1 SEHNR and CDR2 FQNEAQ (reference sequence). The CDR3 has 16 residues.